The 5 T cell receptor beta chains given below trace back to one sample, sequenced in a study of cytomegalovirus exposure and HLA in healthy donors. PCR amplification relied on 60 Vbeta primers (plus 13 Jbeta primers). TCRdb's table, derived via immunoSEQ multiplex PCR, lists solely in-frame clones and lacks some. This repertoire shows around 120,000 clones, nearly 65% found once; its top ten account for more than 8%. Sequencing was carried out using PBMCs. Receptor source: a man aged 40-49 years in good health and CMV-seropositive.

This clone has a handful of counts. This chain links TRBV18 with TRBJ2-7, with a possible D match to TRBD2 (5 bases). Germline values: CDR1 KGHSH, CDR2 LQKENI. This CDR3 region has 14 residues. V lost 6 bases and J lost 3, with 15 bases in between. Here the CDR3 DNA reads TGTGCCAGCTCCCCAACTAGTTCCTACTACGAGCAGTACTTC. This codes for CASSPTSSYYEQYF.

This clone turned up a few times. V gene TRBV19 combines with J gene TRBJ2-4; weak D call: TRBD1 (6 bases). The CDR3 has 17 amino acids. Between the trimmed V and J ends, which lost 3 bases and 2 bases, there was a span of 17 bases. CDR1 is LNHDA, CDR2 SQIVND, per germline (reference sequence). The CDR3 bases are TGTGCCAGTAGTATCACTATACAGACAGGAACCAAAAACATTCAGTACTTC. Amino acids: CASSITIQTGTKNIQYF.

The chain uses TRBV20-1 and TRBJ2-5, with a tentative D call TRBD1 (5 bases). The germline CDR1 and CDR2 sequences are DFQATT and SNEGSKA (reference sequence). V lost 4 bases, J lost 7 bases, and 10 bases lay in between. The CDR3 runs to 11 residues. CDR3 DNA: TGCAGTGCTATTTTAGGGGTGACCCAGTACTTC. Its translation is CSAILGVTQYF.

CDR3 sequence reads: CASSYVAGTPFTGELFF. The CDR3 coding sequence is TGCGCCAGCAGCTATGTAGCGGGGACCCCATTCACCGGGGAGCTGTTTTTT. The chain carries TRBV5-1 and TRBJ2-2, with 8 bases aligning to TRBD2. CDR3 length: 17 residues. Trimming cost V 3 bases and J 4 bases; bases outside gene matches: 11. Germline V CDR1 and CDR2: SGHRS, YFSETQ.

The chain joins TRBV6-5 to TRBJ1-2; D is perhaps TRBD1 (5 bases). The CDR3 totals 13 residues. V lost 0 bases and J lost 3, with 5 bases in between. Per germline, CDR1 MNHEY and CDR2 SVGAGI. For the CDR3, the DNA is TGTGCCAGCAGTTACTCAGGGGACTATGGCTACACCTTC. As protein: CASSYSGDYGYTF.